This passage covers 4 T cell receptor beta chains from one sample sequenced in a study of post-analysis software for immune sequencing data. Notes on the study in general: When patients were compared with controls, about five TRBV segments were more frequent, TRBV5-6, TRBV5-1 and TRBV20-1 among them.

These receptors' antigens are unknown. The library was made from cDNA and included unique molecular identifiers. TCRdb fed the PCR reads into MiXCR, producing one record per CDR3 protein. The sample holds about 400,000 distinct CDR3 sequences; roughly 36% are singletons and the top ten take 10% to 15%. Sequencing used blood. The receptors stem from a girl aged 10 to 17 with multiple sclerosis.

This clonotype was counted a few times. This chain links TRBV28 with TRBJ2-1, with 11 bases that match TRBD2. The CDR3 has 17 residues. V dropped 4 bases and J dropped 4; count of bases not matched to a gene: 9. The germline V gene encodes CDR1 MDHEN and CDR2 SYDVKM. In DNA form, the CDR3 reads TGTGCCAGCAGTTCCCCTCTCTTAGCGGGGGGGTACAATGAGCAGTTCTTC. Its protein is CASSSPLLAGGYNEQFF.

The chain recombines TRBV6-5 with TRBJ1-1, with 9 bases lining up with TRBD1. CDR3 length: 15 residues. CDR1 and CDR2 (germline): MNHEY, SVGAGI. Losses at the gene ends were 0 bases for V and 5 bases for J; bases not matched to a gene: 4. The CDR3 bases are TGTGCCAGCAGTTACTCAGGACAGGGGCTGACTGAAGCTTTCTTT. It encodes CASSYSGQGLTEAFF.

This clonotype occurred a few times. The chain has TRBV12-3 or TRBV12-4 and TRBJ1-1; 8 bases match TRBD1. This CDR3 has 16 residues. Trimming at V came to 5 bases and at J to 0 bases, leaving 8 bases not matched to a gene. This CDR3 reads CASSPGGGPVNTEAFF. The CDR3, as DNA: TGTGCCAGCAGTCCAGGGGGCGGGCCGGTGAACACTGAAGCTTTCTTT.

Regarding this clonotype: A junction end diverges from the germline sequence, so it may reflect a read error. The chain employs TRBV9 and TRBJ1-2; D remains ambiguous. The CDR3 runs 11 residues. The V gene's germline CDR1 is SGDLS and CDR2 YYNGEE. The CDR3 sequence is CASTNNHGYTF. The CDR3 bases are TGTGCCAGCACCAATAACCATGGCTACACCTTC.